These 3 T cell receptor beta chains were sequenced from one sample in a study of blood T cell repertoires in COVID-19. The protocol was immunoSEQ multiplex PCR, while the TCRdb copy is restricted to in-frame clones and leaves out a portion. Among about 83,000 clones, around three quarters were seen once, and the ten largest hold around 21%. The sequencing input was peripheral blood. These receptor sequences come from a woman aged 80 or over with active or convalescent COVID-19.

The chain carries TRBV6-2 or TRBV6-3 and TRBJ1-2; 8 bases match TRBD1. Germline lookup yields CDR1 MNHEY and CDR2 SVGEGT. The V gene end was trimmed by 2 bases and the J gene end by 6 bases; junction bases not matched to a gene: 8. The CDR3 contains 15 residues. CDR3 residues: CASSYRTGIGDGYTF. CDR3 nucleotides: TGTGCCAGCAGTTACAGGACAGGGATAGGAGATGGCTACACCTTC.

This clone was seen a single time. V gene TRBV2 combines with J gene TRBJ2-2; D unresolved. This CDR3 comprises 12 residues. CDR1 is SNHLY and CDR2 is FYNNEI in the germline V gene. Trimming took 6 bases from V and 8 from J, leaving 10 bases between them. The CDR3 nucleotides are TGTGCCAGCAGGGAGCTTTGGGGGGAGCTGTTTTTT. Its protein is CASRELWGELFF.

CDR3 DNA: TGTGCCAGCAGTTATTTCACAGGGCCCCCCTACAATGAGCAGTTCTTC. Translation: CASSYFTGPPYNEQFF. This sequence joins TRBV6-2 or TRBV6-3 and TRBJ2-1, with a weak D call TRBD1 (6 bases). The CDR3 covers 16 residues. The ends were cut back, 3 bases at V and 2 bases at J, with 14 bases in the middle. Looked up from germline, CDR1 is MNHEY and CDR2 is SVGEGT.